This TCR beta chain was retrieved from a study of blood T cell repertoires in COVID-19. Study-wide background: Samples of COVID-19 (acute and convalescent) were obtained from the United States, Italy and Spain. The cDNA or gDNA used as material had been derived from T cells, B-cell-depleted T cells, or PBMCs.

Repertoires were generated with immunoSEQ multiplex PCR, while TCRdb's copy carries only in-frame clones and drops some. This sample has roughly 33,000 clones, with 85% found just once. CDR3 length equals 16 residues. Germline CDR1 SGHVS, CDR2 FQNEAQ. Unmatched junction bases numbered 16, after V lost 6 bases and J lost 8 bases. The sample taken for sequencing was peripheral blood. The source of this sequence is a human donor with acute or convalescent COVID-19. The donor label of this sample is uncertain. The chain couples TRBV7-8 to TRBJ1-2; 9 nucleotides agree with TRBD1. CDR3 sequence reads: CASRQGQGILEGGYTF. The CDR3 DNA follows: TGTGCCAGCAGACAAGGACAGGGGATCCTCGAGGGAGGCTACACCTTC.